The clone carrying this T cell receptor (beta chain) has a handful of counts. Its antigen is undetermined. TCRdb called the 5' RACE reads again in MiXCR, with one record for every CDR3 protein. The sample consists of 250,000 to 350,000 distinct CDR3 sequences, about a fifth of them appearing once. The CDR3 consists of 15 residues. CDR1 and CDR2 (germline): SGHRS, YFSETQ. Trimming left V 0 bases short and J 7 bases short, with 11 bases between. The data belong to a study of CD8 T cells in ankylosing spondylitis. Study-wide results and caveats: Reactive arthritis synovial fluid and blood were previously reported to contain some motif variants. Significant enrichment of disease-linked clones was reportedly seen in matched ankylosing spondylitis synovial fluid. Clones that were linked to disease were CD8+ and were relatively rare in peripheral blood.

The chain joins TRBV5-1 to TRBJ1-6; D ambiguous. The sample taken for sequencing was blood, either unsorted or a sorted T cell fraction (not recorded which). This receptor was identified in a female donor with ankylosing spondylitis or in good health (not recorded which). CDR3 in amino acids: CASSLATGSNSPLHF. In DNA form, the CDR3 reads TGCGCCAGCAGCTTGGCCACCGGGAGCAATTCACCCCTCCACTTT.